Listed here are 27 T cell receptor beta chains from one sample, sequenced in a study of post-analysis software for immune sequencing data. Study-wide results and limits: Five or six TRBV segments were more frequent in patients than controls; TRBV5-6, TRBV5-1 and TRBV20-1 belonged to this group.

Unique molecular identifiers had been added to the TCR beta cDNA libraries. TCRdb itself ran the PCR reads through MiXCR, one entry per CDR3 protein. The data contain about 540,000 distinct CDR3 sequences, approximately 31% of them seen just once; the ten biggest clones take up around 5.9%. These receptors have no identified antigens. The material sequenced was blood. The receptors here all came from a girl aged 2-17 years with multiple sclerosis.

This clonotype was picked up a small number of times. V and J are TRBV6-1 and TRBJ1-5; D perhaps matches TRBD1 (6 bases). Germline assignment: CDR1 MNHNS and CDR2 SASEGT. CDR3 length: 15 residues. Trimming pared 0 bases from V and 5 bases from J, leaving 11 bases between. CDR3 bases: TGTGCCAGCAGTGAAGCCAGGGGACCCCATCAGCCCCAGCATTTT. This encodes CASSEARGPHQPQHF.

This clonotype was seen only once. The rearrangement uses TRBV20-1 and TRBJ1-6; D is ambiguous. Germline V gene data show CDR1 as DFQATT and CDR2 as SNEGSKA (reference sequence). Trimming removed 5 bases from V and 6 bases from J, with 17 bases in between. The CDR3 runs 15 residues. The CDR3 protein is CSAGVARAGNSPLHF. CDR3 coding DNA: TGCAGTGCTGGAGTTGCGAGGGCTGGTAATTCACCCCTCCACTTT.

This clonotype came up many times. V is TRBV7-9 and J is TRBJ1-1; no definite D call. V lost 3 bases to trimming and J lost 7 bases, with 6 bases between them. The CDR3 covers 11 residues. Per the germline V gene, CDR1 is SEHNR and CDR2 is FQNEAQ (reference sequence). Here the CDR3 DNA reads TGTGCCAGCAGCTTGGAGGGTGAAGCTTTCTTT. Its translation: CASSLEGEAFF.

V is TRBV20-1 and J is TRBJ1-2; D might be TRBD1 (5 bases). Germline values: CDR1 DFQATT, CDR2 SNEGSKA (reference sequence). Trimming took 4 bases from V and 6 from J, leaving 15 bases between them. The CDR3 spans 13 residues. The CDR3 DNA sequence: TGCAGTGCTAACGGCAGGGCGTTGGATGGCTACACCTTC. Its translation: CSANGRALDGYTF.

The chain has TRBV10-1 and TRBJ2-4; 9 nucleotides agree with TRBD1. This CDR3 has 16 residues. J was trimmed by 6 bases and V by 5 bases; bases with no gene match: 11. The germline V gene has CDR1 WNHNN and CDR2 SYGVQD (reference sequence). CDR3 nucleotides: TGCGCCAGCAGTCCGGGACAGGGACGAGGGCCAAACATTCAGTACTTC. Its protein product is CASSPGQGRGPNIQYF.

This chain joins TRBV20-1 and TRBJ2-3; weak D call: TRBD1 (6 bases). V was cut by 3 bases and J by 1 base, with 11 bases left in between. CDR1 is DFQATT, CDR2 SNEGSKA, per germline (reference sequence). The CDR3 has 14 residues. The CDR3 here is CSASIRTGTDTQYF. DNA of the CDR3: TGCAGTGCTAGTATTCGGACAGGCACAGATACGCAGTATTTT.

CDR3 in DNA: TGCGCCAGCAGCGTGACTAGCGGGGCTAGCACAGATACGCAGTATTTT. Translation: CASSVTSGASTDTQYF. This rearrangement joins TRBV5-1 to TRBJ2-3; 11 bases map to TRBD2. The germline gives CDR1 SGHRS, CDR2 YFSETQ. There are 16 residues in the CDR3. V shed 4 bases and J 0 bases; nucleotides not matched to a gene: 4.

This clonotype was seen more than once but under ten times. The chain carries TRBV11-2 and TRBJ2-5; 7 bases match TRBD2. The junction had 10 bases not matched to a gene; V was cut back by 7 bases and J by 8 bases. The germline gives CDR1 SGHAT, CDR2 FQNNGV. This CDR3 contains 13 residues. CDR3 residues: CASNLHEAGTQYF. DNA of the CDR3: TGTGCCAGCAACCTTCACGAAGCGGGAACCCAGTACTTC.

This sequence joins TRBV20-1 and TRBJ2-5; 10 bases are shared with TRBD2. V lost 3 bases and J lost 11; bases outside the gene matches: 15. Germline CDR1 is DFQATT and CDR2 is SNEGSKA (reference sequence). The CDR3 totals 15 residues. The CDR3 sequence is CSASGELAGFHEQYF. Written as DNA, the CDR3 is TGCAGTGCTAGTGGCGAACTAGCGGGGTTTCATGAGCAGTACTTC.

This clonotype was observed a handful of times. The chain is built from TRBV9 and TRBJ2-5, with D perhaps being TRBD1 or TRBD2 (5 bases each). Germline-derived CDR1 and CDR2 are SGDLS and YYNGEE. V lost 4 bases to trimming and J lost 4 bases, with 20 bases between them. The CDR3 runs to 16 residues. The CDR3 nucleotides read TGTGCCAGCAGCTCCATTCTCGGTGGGGCGGGAGAGACCCAGTACTTC. This codes for CASSSILGGAGETQYF.

This clonotype was picked up a small number of times. This chain uses TRBV20-1 with TRBJ2-1; 8 nucleotides align to TRBD2. Unmatched junction bases numbered 7, after V lost 4 bases and J lost 8 bases. The germline CDR1 and CDR2 sequences are DFQATT and SNEGSKA (reference sequence). The length of the CDR3 is 13 residues. The CDR3 here is CSATGGPIYEQFF. Here the CDR3 DNA reads TGCAGTGCTACGGGGGGGCCGATCTATGAGCAGTTCTTC.

The chain joins TRBV6-5 to TRBJ1-2, with 9 bases lining up with TRBD1. V was pared by 0 bases and J by 8 bases, with 4 bases of the junction left unmatched. Germline CDR1 is MNHEY and CDR2 is SVGAGI. CDR3 length equals 14 residues. The CDR3 sequence is CASSYSGQGRGYTF. CDR3 DNA sequence: TGTGCCAGCAGTTACTCGGGACAGGGCCGGGGCTACACCTTC.

CDR3 bases: TGCGCCAGCAGCTCCCAACTAGCGGGGGGCGAGAGCAATGAGCAGTTCTTC. Translation gives CASSSQLAGGESNEQFF. The chain couples TRBV5-1 to TRBJ2-1; 12 nucleotides line up with TRBD2. The germline V gene encodes CDR1 SGHRS and CDR2 YFSETQ. J lost 6 bases, V lost 3 bases, and 10 bases had no gene match. The CDR3 runs to 17 residues.

This clonotype has just a few counts. V and J are TRBV5-4 and TRBJ1-1; perhaps TRBD1 as D (5 bases). Trimming pared 1 base from V and 11 bases from J, leaving 24 bases between. CDR1 and CDR2 (germline): SGHNT, YYREEE (reference sequence). This CDR3 contains 16 residues. This CDR3 reads CASSLRLGGFYRRAFF. The CDR3 coding sequence is TGTGCCAGCAGCTTGAGGTTGGGGGGGTTCTACCGACGGGCTTTCTTT.

This clonotype was recorded once. This chain uses TRBV5-5 with TRBJ2-7; 11 nucleotides line up with TRBD1. Per the germline V gene, CDR1 is SGHKS and CDR2 is YYEKEE (reference sequence). The CDR3 has 15 amino acids. The V segment lost 4 bases and the J segment 3 bases; nucleotides outside the gene matches: 6. The CDR3: CASSQGGTGGYEQYF. CDR3 sequence (DNA): TGTGCCAGCAGCCAGGGTGGGACAGGGGGCTACGAGCAGTACTTC.

This clonotype turned up a few times. V gene TRBV5-1 combines with J gene TRBJ2-2; 8 bases fit TRBD2. The CDR3 is made up of 13 amino acids. V gave up 0 bases and J gave up 15 bases; unmatched junction bases: 7. Looked up from germline, CDR1 is SGHRS and CDR2 is YFSETQ. CDR3 sequence: CASSLVSGAQVFF. For the CDR3, the DNA is TGCGCCAGCAGCTTGGTTAGCGGGGCTCAGGTGTTTTTT.

This chain joins TRBV12-3 or TRBV12-4 and TRBJ2-1; D is possibly TRBD1 (7 bases). V was trimmed by 3 bases and J by 8 bases, leaving 20 bases between them. The CDR3 has 16 residues. The CDR3 spells CASSFLRGQGVDEQFF. For the CDR3, the DNA is TGTGCCAGCAGTTTTCTTCGGGGGCAGGGGGTCGATGAGCAGTTCTTC.

The chain uses TRBV28 and TRBJ2-4, with 7 bases lining up with TRBD1. The CDR3 extends over 17 amino acids. Losses at the gene ends were 4 bases for V and 1 base for J; bases not matched to a gene: 10. Germline V gives CDR1 MDHEN, CDR2 SYDVKM. The CDR3: CASSWPGTVRAKNIQYF. The CDR3 nucleotides are TGTGCCAGCAGTTGGCCCGGGACAGTAAGGGCCAAAAACATTCAGTACTTC.

V is TRBV9 and J is TRBJ2-4, with TRBD2 as a possible D gene (5 bases). This CDR3 comprises 13 residues. V lost 0 bases to trimming and J lost 12 bases, with 13 bases between them. Germline V gene sequence: CDR1 SGDLS, CDR2 YYNGEE. CDR3 in amino acids: CASSVEDWETQYF. Here the CDR3 DNA reads TGTGCCAGCAGCGTAGAGGATTGGGAGACTCAGTACTTC. Using reference TRBV9 and TRBJ2-4 for the parts outside the CDR3, the full variable domain is DSGVTQTPKHLITATGQRVTLRCSPRSGDLSVYWYQQSLDQGLQFLIQYYNGEERAKGNILERFSAQQFPDLHSELNLSSLELGDSALYFCASSVEDWETQYFGAGTRLSVL.

This clonotype was counted at least ten times. This chain links TRBV4-1 with TRBJ2-5; D not certain. This CDR3 has 12 residues. V shed 4 bases and J shed 5 bases, with 8 bases lying between them. The germline V gene encodes CDR1 MGHRA and CDR2 YSYEKL. The DNA for the CDR3 is TGCGCCAGCAGCCGGCCCCGGGAGACCCAGTACTTC. It codes for CASSRPRETQYF.

Written as DNA, the CDR3 is TGCGCCAGCAGCTTGGATGGAGTTGATCCGCCCCAGCATTTT. This encodes CASSLDGVDPPQHF. This chain joins TRBV5-1 and TRBJ1-5; D gene uncertain. CDR3 length equals 14 residues. The ends were cut back, 0 bases at V and 9 bases at J, with 13 bases in the middle. Germline CDR1 SGHRS, CDR2 YFSETQ.

This clonotype was counted between two and nine times. The genes are TRBV19 and TRBJ1-5; D perhaps matches TRBD1 (5 bases). Trimming stripped 4 bases from V and 1 base from J, with 8 bases between. This CDR3 is built from 14 residues. The germline CDR1 and CDR2 sequences are LNHDA and SQIVND (reference sequence). CDR3 loop: CASSSRDSNQPQHF. In DNA, the CDR3 is TGTGCCAGTAGTAGTCGGGACAGCAATCAGCCCCAGCATTTT.

The chain uses TRBV7-9 and TRBJ1-4; 8 nucleotides agree with TRBD1. The trim removed 5 bases at V and 7 bases at J, leaving 9 bases unmatched. Germline CDR1 and CDR2: SEHNR and FQNEAQ (reference sequence). This CDR3 has 15 amino acids. CDR3 sequence: CASSPPFQGAEKLFF. The CDR3 DNA sequence: TGTGCCAGCAGCCCCCCGTTCCAGGGGGCTGAAAAACTGTTTTTT.

This clonotype has a handful of counts. J is TRBJ2-3 and V is TRBV5-1; a possible D gene is TRBD1 (5 bases). Germline V gene data show CDR1 as SGHRS and CDR2 as YFSETQ. This CDR3 contains 15 residues. The V end was cut by 2 bases, the J end by 4 bases, with 14 bases between. CDR3 protein: CASSFTSPGSDTQYF. Here the CDR3 DNA reads TGCGCCAGCAGCTTTACCTCTCCAGGGTCAGATACGCAGTATTTT.

The chain recombines TRBV10-3 with TRBJ1-2; D is perhaps TRBD1 (5 bases). The CDR3 spans 15 residues. Germline V gene lookup returns CDR1 ENHRY and CDR2 SYGVKD. Between the trimmed V and J ends, which lost 3 bases and 0 bases, there was a span of 11 bases. This CDR3 reads CAISDPDSPNYGYTF. CDR3 DNA sequence: TGTGCCATCAGTGATCCCGACAGTCCTAACTATGGCTACACCTTC.

The V and J genes are TRBV6-1 and TRBJ2-3, with 7 bases aligning to TRBD2. The germline V gene has CDR1 MNHNS and CDR2 SASEGT. Trimming at V came to 4 bases and at J to 4 bases, leaving 5 bases not matched to a gene. The CDR3 has 14 residues. The CDR3 loop is CASSASTSSDTQYF. CDR3 nucleotides: TGTGCCAGCAGTGCCTCGACTAGCTCAGATACGCAGTATTTT.

In this sample, this clonotype turned up a few times. J is TRBJ1-5 and V is TRBV20-1; D possibly corresponds to TRBD1 (5 bases). CDR1 is DFQATT and CDR2 is SNEGSKA in the germline V gene (reference sequence). Between the trimmed V and J ends, which lost 2 bases and 3 bases, there was a span of 8 bases. The CDR3 is made up of 13 amino acids. This chain's CDR3 is CSARKQVNQPQHF. The CDR3 coding sequence is TGCAGTGCTAGAAAACAGGTCAATCAGCCCCAGCATTTT.